One sample yielded the 30 T cell receptor beta chains listed below, sequenced in a study of OX40 agonist ivuxolimab in advanced cancers. Library prep was done by the immunoSEQ multiplex PCR assay. TCRdb holds this immuneACCESS table with in-frame rearrangements only. Some clones are missing; in checked studies, unresolved V genes explain under half, and the rest has no known cause. The sample includes some 35,000 clones, with more than 75% observed a single time. The top ten clonotypes cover more than 25% of the sample. The specimen was CD4+ or CD8+ T cells sorted from blood, collected in a trial of the OX40 agonist ivuxolimab. The receptors were gathered from an adult with an advanced solid tumor such as melanoma, head and neck, liver or kidney cancer.

V and J are TRBV4-1 and TRBJ2-1; D remains unclear. In germline, CDR1 is MGHRA, CDR2 YSYEKL. The ends were cut back, 4 bases at V and 9 bases at J, with 4 bases in the middle. The CDR3 is made up of 10 amino acids. The CDR3 DNA reads as TGCGCCAGCAGCCGGGGTGAGCAGTTCTTC. Translated: CASSRGEQFF.

This clone occurred once. The gene calls are TRBV6-5 and TRBJ1-5; D is undetermined. Germline CDR1 is MNHEY and CDR2 is SVGAGI. The V gene lost 4 bases and the J gene lost 3 bases, with 10 bases spanning the gap. This CDR3 is 14 amino acids long. As DNA, the CDR3 is TGTGCCAGCAGTTTAAAGGGTTACAATCAGCCCCAGCATTTT. This gives the protein CASSLKGYNQPQHF.

This rearrangement joins TRBV19 to TRBJ2-3; D is possibly TRBD1 (5 bases). Germline V lookup: CDR1 LNHDA, CDR2 SQIVND (reference sequence). Between the trimmed V and J ends, which lost 7 bases and 3 bases, there was a span of 14 bases. This CDR3 has 14 residues. The CDR3 protein is CASTRTRVTDTQYF. The CDR3 DNA sequence: TGTGCCAGTACCAGGACAAGGGTGACAGATACGCAGTATTTT.

This chain links TRBV7-9 with TRBJ1-3, with 8 bases aligning to TRBD1. The junction had 2 bases not matched to a gene; V was cut back by 4 bases and J by 0 bases. The CDR3 runs to 15 residues. The germline V gene encodes CDR1 SEHNR and CDR2 FQNEAQ (reference sequence). CDR3 sequence: CASSYTGGSGNTIYF. CDR3 bases: TGTGCCAGCAGCTACACAGGGGGCTCTGGAAACACCATATATTTT.

The table lists this clone with a few counts. The rearrangement joins TRBV11-1 to TRBJ2-3; D is ambiguous. The CDR3 loop spans 14 amino acids. V lost 1 base to trimming and J lost 2 bases, with 7 bases between them. Germline CDR1 and CDR2: SGHAT and FQDESV (reference sequence). The chain's CDR3 is CASSLDQVTDTQYF. CDR3 in DNA: TGTGCCAGCAGCTTAGATCAGGTCACAGATACGCAGTATTTT. Supplemented by reference TRBV11-1 and TRBJ2-3, the full variable domain reads EAEVAQSPRYKITEKSQAVAFWCDPISGHATLYWYRQILGQGPELLVQFQDESVVDDSQLPKDRFSAERLKGVDSTLKIQPAELGDSAMYLCASSLDQVTDTQYFGPGTRLTVL.

This rearrangement joins TRBV6-5 to TRBJ2-1, with 9 positions matching TRBD1. In germline, CDR1 is MNHEY, CDR2 SVGAGI. The CDR3 totals 14 residues. V was pared by 8 bases and J by 3 bases, with 5 bases of the junction left unmatched. The CDR3 reads CASLKTGGYNEQFF. The CDR3 DNA sequence: TGTGCCAGCCTAAAGACAGGGGGCTACAATGAGCAGTTCTTC.

This rearrangement joins TRBV14 to TRBJ1-3; D gene ambiguous. The CDR3 is 12 amino acids. With 4 bases removed from V and 8 bases from J, the gap between germline ends came to 9 bases. The germline CDR1 and CDR2 sequences are SGHDN and FVKESK. The CDR3 loop is CASSPRFHTIYF. As DNA, the CDR3 is TGTGCCAGCAGCCCCCGGTTCCACACCATATATTTT. The full variable domain, with the rest looked up from reference TRBV14 and TRBJ1-3, is EAGVTQFPSHSVIEKGQTVTLRCDPISGHDNLYWYRRVMGKEIKFLLHFVKESKQDESGMPNNRFLAERTGGTYSTLKVQPAELEDSGVYFCASSPRFHTIYFGEGSWLTVV.

This chain uses TRBV9 with TRBJ2-1; 12 bases map to TRBD2. With V trimmed by 2 bases and J by 7 bases, 4 bases remained unmatched. Germline V gives CDR1 SGDLS, CDR2 YYNGEE. This CDR3 region has 15 residues. The CDR3 nucleotides are TGTGCCAGCAGCGTCGGACTAGCGGGGTGGAATGAGCAGTTCTTC. Its protein product is CASSVGLAGWNEQFF.

The chain has TRBV28 and TRBJ2-3; 14 bases are a match to TRBD2. V shed 5 bases and J 5 bases; nucleotides not matched to a gene: 6. The CDR3 length is 16 residues. The germline gives CDR1 MDHEN, CDR2 SYDVKM. The CDR3 DNA follows: TGTGCCAGCAGTGGAGGACTAGCGGGGGGAGTAGATACGCAGTATTTT. As protein: CASSGGLAGGVDTQYF.

The chain joins TRBV10-1 to TRBJ1-4; D is ambiguous. Germline loops: CDR1 WNHNN, CDR2 SYGVQD (reference sequence). Trimming took off 5 bases at V and 11 bases at J, with 15 bases between the two ends. The CDR3 length is 13 residues. CDR3: CASSLGPATKLFF. The DNA of the CDR3 is TGCGCCAGCAGTTTAGGACCTGCAACTAAACTGTTTTTT.

This clone was picked up a small number of times. The chain is built from TRBV7-9 and TRBJ1-1; tentatively, D is TRBD1 (5 bases). The CDR3 is made up of 12 amino acids. V lost 8 bases, J lost 10 bases, and 17 bases lay in between. Germline lookup yields CDR1 SEHNR and CDR2 FQNEAQ (reference sequence). In DNA form, the CDR3 reads TGTGCCAGCGGGTCGGGGGAACAAGCAGCTTTCTTT. Amino acids: CASGSGEQAAFF.

The chain has TRBV5-4 and TRBJ1-2, with TRBD1 matching over 7 bases. V gave up 3 bases and J gave up 3 bases; unmatched junction bases: 2. Looked up from germline, CDR1 is SGHNT and CDR2 is YYREEE (reference sequence). The CDR3 has 13 residues. This chain's CDR3 is CASSYTGDYGYTF. The CDR3 nucleotides read TGTGCCAGCAGCTATACAGGGGACTATGGCTACACCTTC.

CDR3 sequence reads: CASSLDRGFAHEQFF. The CDR3 region has the DNA TGTGCCAGCAGCTTAGACAGGGGGTTCGCGCATGAGCAGTTCTTC. The chain recombines TRBV7-2 with TRBJ2-1, with 8 nucleotides matching TRBD1. In germline, CDR1 is SGHTA, CDR2 FQGNSA. This CDR3 is built from 15 residues. V dropped 1 base and J dropped 8; count of bases not matched to a gene: 7.

The chain joins TRBV19 to TRBJ1-1; D remains unclear. The CDR3 has 18 residues. Germline loops: CDR1 LNHDA, CDR2 SQIVND (reference sequence). Trimming left V 2 bases short and J 5 bases short, with 24 bases between. CDR3 residues: CASSISPVGSLKETEAFF. DNA for the CDR3: TGTGCCAGTAGTATATCCCCGGTAGGGTCCCTTAAGGAGACTGAAGCTTTCTTT.

The sample holds a few counts of this clone. The rearrangement uses TRBV7-3 and TRBJ1-2, with a possible D match to TRBD1 (6 bases). Trimming took off 1 base at V and 3 bases at J, with 12 bases between the two ends. CDR1 and CDR2 (germline): SGHTA, FQGTGA. This CDR3 is 15 amino acids long. CDR3 sequence reads: CASSLSPTGYYGYTF. The CDR3 coding sequence is TGTGCCAGCAGCTTAAGCCCCACAGGGTACTATGGCTACACCTTC.

The V gene is TRBV5-1, the J gene TRBJ1-2; D ambiguous. Germline V gene sequence: CDR1 SGHRS, CDR2 YFSETQ. V gave up 0 bases and J gave up 1 base, with 7 bases separating them. This CDR3 has 14 amino acids. CDR3 nucleotide sequence: TGCGCCAGCAGCTTGGGGCACATTAACTATGGCTACACCTTC. Translation: CASSLGHINYGYTF.

The rearrangement joins TRBV19 to TRBJ2-7; 7 positions agree with TRBD2. The CDR3 loop spans 18 amino acids. Germline V gives CDR1 LNHDA, CDR2 SQIVND (reference sequence). Trimming took 6 bases from V and 0 from J; bases not matched to a gene: 17. The CDR3 DNA reads as TGTGCCAGTAGCTATCGATTAGCGGGTCTAACTCTCTCCTACGAGCAGTACTTC. This sequence encodes CASSYRLAGLTLSYEQYF.

The chain carries TRBV21-1 and TRBJ2-1; the table's D call, TRBD1, was not checked against the DNA. TRBV21-1 constitutes a pseudogene. The CDR3 totals 16 residues. CDR3 in amino acids: CASSKVLGTGVHEQFF. CDR3 nucleotides: TGTGCCAGCAGCAAAGTCCTGGGGACAGGGGTCCATGAGCAGTTCTTC.

The chain is built from TRBV28 and TRBJ1-2, with D possibly matching TRBD1 (5 bases). This CDR3 has 13 amino acids. CDR1 MDHEN and CDR2 SYDVKM come from the germline V gene. V was pared by 3 bases and J by 5 bases, with 10 bases between. This CDR3 is CASSLGGFYGYTF. The CDR3 region has the DNA TGTGCCAGCAGTTTGGGGGGTTTTTATGGCTACACCTTC.

The V call is TRBV6-1, the J call TRBJ2-7; the D gene is possibly TRBD1 (6 bases). Deletions cut 6 bases from V and 4 bases from J, with 19 bases between. Germline CDR1 is MNHNS and CDR2 is SASEGT. The CDR3 consists of 15 residues. The CDR3 nucleotides read TGTGCCAGCAGGGCGCTGGACAGTTCGGGATACGAGCAGTACTTC. Translation: CASRALDSSGYEQYF.

The chain uses TRBV6-6 and TRBJ2-7, with 9 nucleotides matching TRBD1. Germline lookup yields CDR1 MNHNY and CDR2 SVGAGI (reference sequence). The CDR3 has 15 amino acids. Trimming removed 1 base from V and 3 bases from J; junction bases left unmatched: 4. The CDR3 loop is CASSYFDRGNYEQYF. The DNA for the CDR3 is TGTGCCAGCAGTTACTTCGACAGGGGGAACTACGAGCAGTACTTC.

The genes are TRBV7-9 and TRBJ1-2; 7 nucleotides align to TRBD1. The CDR3 sequence is 12 residues long. Looked up from germline, CDR1 is SEHNR and CDR2 is FQNEAQ (reference sequence). V shed 6 bases and J 5 bases; nucleotides not matched to a gene: 3. CDR3 sequence (DNA): TGTGCCAGCAGAGGGACAGAATATGGCTACACCTTC. This sequence encodes CASRGTEYGYTF.

V is TRBV4-1 and J is TRBJ2-1, with D perhaps TRBD1 (5 bases). Germline assignment: CDR1 MGHRA and CDR2 YSYEKL. CDR3 length: 15 residues. The ends were cut back, 0 bases at V and 4 bases at J, with 10 bases in the middle. For the CDR3, the DNA is TGCGCCAGCAGCCAAGAAGGGGTAAGATACAATGAGCAGTTCTTC. This sequence encodes CASSQEGVRYNEQFF.

The rearrangement uses TRBV7-3 and TRBJ2-7, with 10 bases lining up with TRBD1. From germline, CDR1 is SGHTA and CDR2 FQGTGA. The trim removed 2 bases at V and 2 bases at J, leaving 3 bases unmatched. This CDR3 region has 15 residues. The chain's CDR3 is CASSLSGQGPYEQYF. Written as DNA, the CDR3 is TGTGCCAGCAGCTTATCGGGACAGGGGCCCTACGAGCAGTACTTC.

V is TRBV28 and J is TRBJ1-1; D gene uncertain. The CDR3 is made up of 14 amino acids. Germline assignment: CDR1 MDHEN and CDR2 SYDVKM. V was trimmed by 7 bases and J by 0 bases, leaving 12 bases between them. Here the CDR3 DNA reads TGTGCCAGCATCCAAATGGGTATGAACACTGAAGCTTTCTTT. Translation gives CASIQMGMNTEAFF.

The chain carries TRBV7-2 and TRBJ2-1; D call uncertain. CDR1 SGHTA and CDR2 FQGNSA come from the germline V gene. There are 13 residues in the CDR3. Trimming left V 5 bases short and J 9 bases short, with 14 bases between. The CDR3 DNA reads TGTGCCAGCAGCCCGGCCGTAACACCTGAGCAGTTCTTC. Protein product: CASSPAVTPEQFF.

This clone was observed a few times. CDR3 loop: CASSSSAIEDWSGRATYEQYF. In DNA form, the CDR3 reads TGTGCCAGCAGTTCCTCCGCCATCGAAGATTGGAGCGGGAGAGCAACCTACGAGCAGTACTTC. The gene calls are TRBV28 and TRBJ2-7; 8 bases map to TRBD2. In germline, CDR1 is MDHEN, CDR2 SYDVKM. The trim removed 4 bases at V and 2 bases at J, leaving 25 bases unmatched. There are 21 residues in the CDR3. The complete variable domain, with remaining parts taken from reference TRBV28 and TRBJ2-7, reads DVKVTQSSRYLVKRTGEKVFLECVQDMDHENMFWYRQDPGLGLRLIYFSYDVKMKEKGDIPEGYSVSREKKERFSLILESASTNQTSMYLCASSSSAIEDWSGRATYEQYFGPGTRLTVT.

The chain uses TRBV11-2 and TRBJ2-1; no clear D gene. Germline V gene lookup returns CDR1 SGHAT and CDR2 FQNNGV. Trimming removed 5 bases from V and 0 bases from J, with 11 bases in between. This CDR3 spans 15 amino acids. The CDR3 region has the DNA TGTGCCAGCAGCCAGGACCACAGCTCCTACAATGAGCAGTTCTTC. Translating gives CASSQDHSSYNEQFF.

V gene TRBV19 combines with J gene TRBJ1-5; 10 bases map to TRBD1. After removal of 5 bases from V and 5 bases from J, the junction contained 9 bases not matched to a gene. This CDR3 spans 16 amino acids. CDR1 and CDR2 from the germline V gene are LNHDA and SQIVND (reference sequence). DNA of the CDR3: TGTGCCAGTAGTGTTAGACAGGGGGCTGGAGATCAGCCCCAGCATTTT. Translating gives CASSVRQGAGDQPQHF.

The chain links TRBV7-8 to TRBJ2-3; D may be TRBD2 (5 bases). The CDR3 sequence is 11 residues long. Germline CDR1 and CDR2: SGHVS and FQNEAQ. The V end lost 5 bases, the J end lost 8 bases, and 8 bases lay between the germline ends. As DNA, the CDR3 is TGTGCCAGCAGCGCGGGTTCTACGCAGTATTTT. The encoded protein is CASSAGSTQYF.